One and the same sample provided the 26 T cell receptor beta chains below, sequenced in a study of Tregs in tolerant kidney transplant recipients. Assay used: immunoSEQ multiplex PCR; TCRdb lists only in-frame clones, some missing. Of tens of thousands of clones listed, about 91% are singletons. Mixed chimerism was transient after nonmyeloablative marrow transplants from related graft donors. The specimen was CD4+ T cells from blood (PBMCs), collected 24 months after the transplant. These receptors were taken from a human patient who received a combined kidney and bone marrow transplant. The T cells may partly be graft donor cells.

This clone was seen a single time. The chain recombines TRBV19 with TRBJ1-5; D may be TRBD1 (5 bases). The CDR3 length is 15 residues. Germline V gene data show CDR1 as LNHDA and CDR2 as SQIVND (reference sequence). Trimming took off 4 bases at V and 7 bases at J, with 17 bases between the two ends. Here the CDR3 reads CASSRGGRRAQPQHF. CDR3 DNA sequence: TGTGCCAGTAGTAGGGGGGGTCGAAGGGCCCAGCCCCAGCATTTT. The full variable domain, rest sourced from reference TRBV19 and TRBJ1-5, is DGGITQSPKYLFRKEGQNVTLSCEQNLNHDAMYWYRQDPGQGLRLIYYSQIVNDFQKGDIAEGYSVSREKKESFPLTVTSAQKNPTAFYLCASSRGGRRAQPQHFGDGTRLSIL.

This chain uses TRBV11-1 with TRBJ2-1; 8 positions agree with TRBD2. The CDR3 consists of 17 residues. Germline lookup yields CDR1 SGHAT and CDR2 FQDESV (reference sequence). V lost 3 bases to trimming and J lost 4 bases; unmatched junction nucleotides: 11. CDR3 DNA: TGTGCCAGCAGCTTCCAAGCTTCTAGCGGGCCTTACAATGAGCAGTTCTTC. Amino acids: CASSFQASSGPYNEQFF.

The chain uses TRBV7-7 and TRBJ2-5; 8 bases align to TRBD2. The CDR3 is 14 residues long. CDR1 SSHAT and CDR2 FNYEAQ come from the germline V gene (reference sequence). Trimming cost V 6 bases and J 1 base; bases outside gene matches: 4. In DNA form, the CDR3 reads TGTGCCAGCAGTTCTAGCGGGCCCCAAGAGACCCAGTACTTC. Its translation: CASSSSGPQETQYF.

The chain joins TRBV11-2 to TRBJ1-4, with 7 bases identical to TRBD1. The junction had 9 bases not matched to a gene; V was cut back by 6 bases and J by 8 bases. The CDR3 consists of 14 residues. Germline V CDR1 and CDR2: SGHAT, FQNNGV. The CDR3 sequence: CASRRGQFDEKLFF. The CDR3 nucleotides read TGTGCCAGCAGACGGGGACAGTTTGACGAAAAACTGTTTTTT.

J is TRBJ2-7 and V is TRBV18; a weak D match, TRBD1 (5 bases). Germline V gene lookup returns CDR1 KGHSH and CDR2 LQKENI. This CDR3 contains 13 residues. V dropped 4 bases and J dropped 0 bases, with 7 bases sitting between them. CDR3 protein: CASSLDTSYEQYF. For the CDR3, the DNA is TGTGCCAGCTCACTGGACACCTCCTACGAGCAGTACTTC.

To note about this clone: The junction departs from the called germline gene at one end, perhaps through a read error. The J gene is TRBJ2-1, the V gene TRBV18; 7 nucleotides line up with TRBD1. The CDR3 sequence is 16 residues long. Germline CDR1 KGHSH, CDR2 LQKENI. CDR3 DNA: TGTGCCAGCTCACCACGCCCCGGGACAGCTTACAGTGAGCAGTTCTTC. It is translated as CASSPRPGTAYSEQFF.

The chain carries TRBV5-1 and TRBJ2-4, with 8 bases lining up with TRBD1. The CDR3 is 14 residues long. Unmatched junction bases numbered 8, after V lost 4 bases and J lost 8 bases. Germline V gene lookup returns CDR1 SGHRS and CDR2 YFSETQ. The CDR3 is CASSARTGRDIQYF. CDR3 DNA: TGCGCCAGCAGCGCCCGGACAGGGCGGGACATTCAGTACTTC.

CDR3 DNA sequence: TGTGCCAGCAGCTCCCCGGGCAGGGACATTCAGTACTTC. The encoded protein is CASSSPGRDIQYF. The genes are TRBV9 and TRBJ2-4; TRBD1 is a possible D gene (5 bases). Trimming cost V 4 bases and J 8 bases, with 13 bases left between them. Germline V gene data show CDR1 as SGDLS and CDR2 as YYNGEE. This CDR3 has 13 amino acids.

A word on this clone: The germline gene is not matched at one end of the junction; a read error may be the cause. This CDR3 is also generated by other DNA sequences in the sample. V is TRBV5-6 and J is TRBJ1-6; 8 bases match TRBD1. Germline CDR1 is SGHDT and CDR2 is YYEEEE. The CDR3 is made up of 15 amino acids. CDR3 in DNA: TGTGCCAGCAGCGCAGGGGGCGCGGGTAATTCCCCCCTCCACTTT. Its protein is CASSAGGAGNSPLHF.

This rearrangement joins TRBV4-1 to TRBJ2-7; D ambiguous. With 0 bases removed from V and 0 bases from J, the gap between germline ends came to 9 bases. This CDR3 spans 15 amino acids. Germline V gene lookup returns CDR1 MGHRA and CDR2 YSYEKL. CDR3 sequence reads: CASSQDLKSSYEQYF. CDR3 coding DNA: TGCGCCAGCAGCCAAGATCTAAAGTCCTCCTACGAGCAGTACTTC.

V usage is TRBV27 and J usage is TRBJ2-1; D is perhaps TRBD2 (6 bases). The CDR3 is 14 residues long. With 6 bases removed from V and 4 bases from J, the gap between germline ends came to 13 bases. The germline CDR1 and CDR2 sequences are MNHEY and SMNVEV (reference sequence). The CDR3 DNA is TGTGCCAGCAGACGGCTAGCGAGATACAATGAGCAGTTCTTC. As protein: CASRRLARYNEQFF.

The chain recombines TRBV25-1 with TRBJ2-7; the D gene is possibly TRBD1 (6 bases). The germline V gene has CDR1 MGHDK and CDR2 SYGVNS. V was cut by 0 bases and J by 2 bases, with 17 bases left in between. The CDR3 extends over 17 amino acids. CDR3 loop: CASSEYAAWGQAYEQYF. The CDR3 coding sequence is TGTGCCAGCAGTGAATATGCGGCTTGGGGGCAGGCCTACGAGCAGTACTTC.

This chain uses TRBV14 with TRBJ2-5; D is perhaps TRBD2 (5 bases). V was shortened by 4 bases and J by 4 bases, with 10 bases between the two germline ends. Looked up from germline, CDR1 is SGHDN and CDR2 is FVKESK. The CDR3 is 13 residues long. CDR3 sequence: CASSRGLVETQYF. The DNA of the CDR3 is TGTGCCAGCAGCCGAGGGTTGGTAGAGACCCAGTACTTC.

The chain combines TRBV4-1 with TRBJ2-2; TRBD2 is a possible D gene (5 bases). The V and J ends lost 2 bases and 3 bases respectively, with 13 bases between them. The germline V gene has CDR1 MGHRA and CDR2 YSYEKL. The CDR3 contains 16 residues. CDR3 coding DNA: TGCGCCAGCAGCCAATTGAGGGTTTCGGACACCGGGGAGCTGTTTTTT. As protein: CASSQLRVSDTGELFF.

This chain joins TRBV19 and TRBJ1-3; D unresolved. CDR1 and CDR2 (germline): LNHDA, SQIVND (reference sequence). CDR3 length: 13 residues. Trimming removed 7 bases at V and 2 bases at J, with 9 bases between. The DNA of the CDR3 is TGTGCCAGTATCTCGGTCCCTGGAAACACCATATATTTT. Amino acids: CASISVPGNTIYF. Full variable domain (outside the CDR3, taken from reference TRBV19 and TRBJ1-3): DGGITQSPKYLFRKEGQNVTLSCEQNLNHDAMYWYRQDPGQGLRLIYYSQIVNDFQKGDIAEGYSVSREKKESFPLTVTSAQKNPTAFYLCASISVPGNTIYFGEGSWLTVV.

The V gene is TRBV19, the J gene TRBJ2-3; D might be TRBD2 (6 bases). CDR1 is LNHDA, CDR2 SQIVND, per germline (reference sequence). V shed 5 bases and J shed 0 bases, with 18 bases lying between them. The CDR3 has 17 residues. The chain's CDR3 is CASSSPPGAPSTDTQYF. The CDR3 DNA is TGTGCCAGTAGTTCCCCCCCGGGAGCCCCTAGCACAGATACGCAGTATTTT.

The chain combines TRBV9 with TRBJ2-3; TRBD2 aligns across 8 bases. After removal of 4 bases from V and 5 bases from J, the junction contained 6 bases not matched to a gene. CDR1 SGDLS and CDR2 YYNGEE come from the germline V gene. CDR3 length equals 14 residues. The chain's CDR3 is CASSPSAGVDTQYF. Written as DNA, the CDR3 is TGTGCCAGCAGCCCCTCAGCGGGGGTAGATACGCAGTATTTT.

The chain is built from TRBV2 and TRBJ1-5, with D maybe TRBD1 (6 bases). V dropped 0 bases and J dropped 7 bases, with 13 bases sitting between them. The CDR3 sequence is 15 residues long. Germline V gene data show CDR1 as SNHLY and CDR2 as FYNNEI. The CDR3 protein is CASSEARGRGQPQHF. DNA of the CDR3: TGTGCCAGCAGTGAAGCCCGGGGGAGGGGGCAGCCCCAGCATTTT.

The gene calls are TRBV20-1 and TRBJ2-3; D unresolved. This CDR3 region has 11 residues. Germline V CDR1 and CDR2: DFQATT, SNEGSKA (reference sequence). Between the trimmed V and J ends, which lost 5 bases and 6 bases, there was a span of 9 bases. CDR3 sequence: CSAQTGDTQYF. CDR3 coding DNA: TGCAGTGCTCAGACTGGGGATACGCAGTATTTT.

The V and J genes are TRBV5-4 and TRBJ2-3; the D is unclear. CDR3 length: 13 amino acids. V lost 1 base, J lost 6 bases, and 9 bases lay in between. In germline, CDR1 is SGHNT, CDR2 YYREEE (reference sequence). CDR3: CASSLTGLDTQYF. The DNA of the CDR3 is TGTGCCAGCAGCTTGACCGGGTTGGATACGCAGTATTTT.

The V call is TRBV6-5, the J call TRBJ1-2; 7 positions agree with TRBD1. There are 13 residues in the CDR3. V lost 9 bases, J lost 4 bases, and 8 bases stayed unmatched. In germline, CDR1 is MNHEY, CDR2 SVGAGI. The CDR3 nucleotides are TGTGCCAGGGGACAGTTTTTACTCTATGGCTACACCTTC. Protein product: CARGQFLLYGYTF.

J is TRBJ2-1 and V is TRBV7-9; tentative D call: TRBD1 (8 bases). CDR3 length: 16 residues. Germline V CDR1 and CDR2: SEHNR, FQNEAQ (reference sequence). Deletions cut 7 bases from V and 9 bases from J, with 25 bases between. The DNA of the CDR3 is TGTGCCAGCACCCACCCAGCGGGACAGGTACGGGGTGAGCAGTTCTTC. Its translation is CASTHPAGQVRGEQFF.

This clone has only a few counts. The chain carries TRBV10-3 and TRBJ2-7, with TRBD2 identical over 7 bases. V lost 6 bases to trimming and J lost 5 bases; unmatched junction nucleotides: 4. This CDR3 region has 12 residues. CDR1 and CDR2 (germline): ENHRY, SYGVKD. DNA for the CDR3: TGTGCCATCAGGGGGAGGGGTAACGAGCAGTACTTC. It translates to CAIRGRGNEQYF.

The chain employs TRBV19 and TRBJ1-5, with 8 bases aligning to TRBD1. With V trimmed by 4 bases and J by 6 bases, 11 bases remained unmatched. The CDR3 has 16 residues. The V gene's germline CDR1 is LNHDA and CDR2 SQIVND (reference sequence). The DNA for the CDR3 is TGTGCCAGTAGTACCCCTGCCAGGGGGCGAGGTCAGCCCCAGCATTTT. This gives the protein CASSTPARGRGQPQHF.

The chain has TRBV11-2 and TRBJ1-1; TRBD1 might be the D (5 bases). This CDR3 is 14 amino acids long. In germline, CDR1 is SGHAT, CDR2 FQNNGV. Trimming took off 2 bases at V and 1 base at J, with 8 bases between the two ends. CDR3 DNA: TGTGCCAGCAGCTTAACTCAGGGGAACACTGAAGCTTTCTTT. Its translation: CASSLTQGNTEAFF.

V usage is TRBV5-6 and J usage is TRBJ2-1, with a possible D match to TRBD2 (5 bases). The V gene's germline CDR1 is SGHDT and CDR2 YYEEEE. V was trimmed by 6 bases and J by 0 bases, leaving 13 bases between them. The CDR3 length is 15 residues. CDR3 nucleotide sequence: TGTGCCAGCACCCCACGAGGGAGCTCCTACAATGAGCAGTTCTTC. This encodes CASTPRGSSYNEQFF.